Below, 32 T cell receptor beta chains from the same sample are listed, as sequenced in a study of CD8 T cells in Susac syndrome. An amount of RNA that ranged from roughly 0.45 to 1 ug was reverse transcribed with random hexamers. MiXCR, run by TCRdb on the immunoSEQ multiplex PCR reads, gives a single entry per CDR3 protein. In the table there are about 190,000 distinct CDR3 sequences, around 95% of which are singletons. Specimen: CD4+ T cells from PBMCs. The source of these receptors is a human donor with Susac syndrome.

The chain recombines TRBV6-5 with TRBJ1-1, with a tentative D call TRBD1 (5 bases). The CDR3 is made up of 13 amino acids. Germline CDR1 and CDR2: MNHEY and SVGAGI. The V and J ends lost 1 base and 4 bases respectively, with 7 bases between them. The DNA for the CDR3 is TGTGCCAGCAGTTACTGGGACGGCACTGAAGCTTTCTTT. This translates into CASSYWDGTEAFF.

The chain joins TRBV18 to TRBJ1-1, with 8 bases identical to TRBD1. Germline assignment: CDR1 KGHSH and CDR2 LQKENI. The CDR3 has 16 residues. V was clipped by 4 bases and J by 2 bases; unmatched bases: 9. CDR3 amino acids: CASSLLDRDPNTEAFF. The CDR3 nucleotides are TGTGCCAGCTCACTCTTGGACAGGGACCCAAACACTGAAGCTTTCTTT.

This chain links TRBV6-2 or TRBV6-3 with TRBJ2-7; D remains ambiguous. V lost 4 bases and J lost 8, with 6 bases in between. This CDR3 is 10 amino acids long. Germline values: CDR1 MNHEY, CDR2 SVGEGT. The CDR3 nucleotides read TGTGCCAGCAGTTTCACCAAGCAGTACTTC. It yields the protein CASSFTKQYF.

With regard to this clonotype: One end of the junction does not line up with germline, which may come from a read error. The chain combines TRBV7-7 with TRBJ2-2; D may be TRBD2 (6 bases). This CDR3 has 15 amino acids. Per germline, CDR1 SSHAT and CDR2 FNYEAQ (reference sequence). CDR3 DNA sequence: TGTGCTAGCAGCCCCGGGAGCGGTAACACCGGGGAGCTGTTTTTT. It translates to CASSPGSGNTGELFF.

V gene TRBV4-1 combines with J gene TRBJ1-1, with D hard to call. The germline gives CDR1 MGHRA, CDR2 YSYEKL. The CDR3 runs to 13 residues. V lost 3 bases to trimming and J lost 4 bases, with 9 bases between them. CDR3 coding DNA: TGCGCCAGCAGCCAGGAACTGATCACTGAAGCTTTCTTT. It translates to CASSQELITEAFF.

The rearrangement uses TRBV6-5 and TRBJ2-2; tentative D call: TRBD1 (6 bases). Trimming removed 5 bases at V and 6 bases at J, with 10 bases between. The CDR3 runs 13 residues. Germline V gene sequence: CDR1 MNHEY, CDR2 SVGAGI. This chain's CDR3 is CASSRTDPGELFF. CDR3 nucleotides: TGTGCCAGCAGTAGGACAGACCCCGGGGAGCTGTTTTTT.

The rearrangement uses TRBV20-1 and TRBJ2-3; D remains unclear. This CDR3 has 14 amino acids. From germline, CDR1 is DFQATT and CDR2 SNEGSKA (reference sequence). Trimming removed 1 base from V and 3 bases from J, with 11 bases in between. CDR3 loop: CSARGPRATDTQYF. In nucleotides, the CDR3 is TGCAGTGCTAGAGGTCCGAGAGCTACAGATACGCAGTATTTT.

This chain joins TRBV20-1 and TRBJ2-2; possibly TRBD1 or TRBD2 for D (5 bases each). Germline V gene lookup returns CDR1 DFQATT and CDR2 SNEGSKA (reference sequence). The CDR3 spans 13 residues. Trimming shortened V by 3 bases and J by 5 bases, and 10 bases separated the two germline ends. DNA of the CDR3: TGCAGTGCTAGGGGGCCGGGGACCGGGGAGCTGTTTTTT. Translated: CSARGPGTGELFF.

This chain links TRBV6-2 or TRBV6-3 with TRBJ2-6; TRBD1 agrees at 7 bases. V shed 5 bases and J 0 bases; nucleotides not matched to a gene: 1. The V gene's germline CDR1 is MNHEY and CDR2 SVGEGT. CDR3 length equals 15 residues. The CDR3 is CASSHRGSGANVLTF. The CDR3 region has the DNA TGTGCCAGCAGTCACAGGGGCTCTGGGGCCAACGTCCTGACTTTC.

The chain links TRBV30 to TRBJ2-7, with 9 bases identical to TRBD1. Trimming at V came to 0 bases and at J to 3 bases, leaving 3 bases not matched to a gene. The CDR3 is made up of 14 amino acids. In germline, CDR1 is GTSNPN, CDR2 SVGIG (reference sequence). The CDR3 DNA reads TGTGCCTGGAGTGTACAGGGGGCTTTCTACGAGCAGTACTTC. It specifies CAWSVQGAFYEQYF.

The chain employs TRBV25-1 and TRBJ1-4; 7 bases match TRBD1. Germline values: CDR1 MGHDK, CDR2 SYGVNS. The ends lost 3 bases at V and 5 bases at J; junction bases unmatched: 3. The CDR3 has 14 residues. CDR3 region: CASSEGQKNEKLFF. The CDR3 DNA reads as TGTGCCAGCAGTGAGGGACAGAAGAATGAAAAACTGTTTTTT.

The rearrangement uses TRBV20-1 and TRBJ2-3; TRBD2 matches at 7 bases. Germline CDR1 DFQATT, CDR2 SNEGSKA (reference sequence). The CDR3 is 13 residues long. The V and J ends lost 2 bases and 4 bases, in that order; junction bases with no gene match: 3. CDR3 DNA sequence: TGCAGTGCTAGAACTAGCGTATCAGATACGCAGTATTTT. Protein sequence: CSARTSVSDTQYF.

This clonotype was detected only once. This chain uses TRBV7-2 with TRBJ2-2; 10 positions match TRBD2. The CDR3 length is 17 residues. CDR1 SGHTA and CDR2 FQGNSA come from the germline V gene. V was clipped by 4 bases and J by 6 bases; unmatched bases: 11. The DNA for the CDR3 is TGTGCCAGCAGCTCCCTCGGGGTTAGCGGGGGGCCCGGGGAGCTGTTTTTT. Amino acid sequence: CASSSLGVSGGPGELFF.

The chain is built from TRBV11-1 and TRBJ1-6, with no clear D. This CDR3 spans 14 amino acids. The V gene lost 5 bases and the J gene lost 10 bases, with 15 bases spanning the gap. Germline V gene lookup returns CDR1 SGHAT and CDR2 FQDESV (reference sequence). CDR3 nucleotides: TGTGCCAGCAGCCCCTATCAGCGTAGGTCACCCCTCCACTTT. The encoded protein is CASSPYQRRSPLHF.

V gene TRBV7-3 combines with J gene TRBJ2-5, with D possibly being TRBD1 (6 bases). Germline V gene data show CDR1 as SGHTA and CDR2 as FQGTGA. Trimming cost V 2 bases and J 5 bases, with 12 bases left between them. The CDR3 runs 14 residues. CDR3 sequence (DNA): TGTGCCAGCAGCTTACAGGGGAGTTCGGAGACCCAGTACTTC. Its translation: CASSLQGSSETQYF.

The V gene is TRBV12-3 or TRBV12-4, the J gene TRBJ1-2; D not certain. The CDR3 has 14 residues. V lost 3 bases and J lost 4, with 12 bases in between. The CDR3 DNA reads as TGTGCCAGCAGTTTTCGGCTAGAAGGCTATGGCTACACCTTC. Translation: CASSFRLEGYGYTF.

The chain links TRBV27 to TRBJ2-7; 7 bases line up with TRBD1. J lost 2 bases, V lost 4 bases, and 2 bases had no gene match. In germline, CDR1 is MNHEY, CDR2 SMNVEV (reference sequence). The CDR3 spans 13 residues. The CDR3 nucleotides are TGTGCCAGCAGTTATCAGGGGGCCTACGAGCAGTACTTC. It codes for CASSYQGAYEQYF.

The gene calls are TRBV12-3 or TRBV12-4 and TRBJ1-2, with 10 nucleotides matching TRBD1. V dropped 6 bases and J dropped 7; count of bases not matched to a gene: 8. This CDR3 region has 14 residues. Here the CDR3 reads CASSPRQGAAGYTF. CDR3 nucleotides: TGTGCCAGCAGCCCTCGACAGGGGGCTGCTGGCTACACCTTC.

The J gene is TRBJ1-1, the V gene TRBV30; TRBD1 is a possible D gene (5 bases). This CDR3 has 12 amino acids. Germline V CDR1 and CDR2: GTSNPN, SVGIG (reference sequence). Trimming took off 8 bases at V and 4 bases at J, with 14 bases between the two ends. CDR3 sequence: CARSAGITEAFF. The DNA of the CDR3 is TGTGCCAGATCAGCAGGGATCACTGAAGCTTTCTTT.

This chain's CDR3 is CASSLSESGGTEAFF. The CDR3 DNA sequence: TGTGCCAGCAGCTTAAGCGAGAGTGGGGGAACTGAAGCTTTCTTT. This chain joins TRBV7-3 and TRBJ1-1; D possibly corresponds to TRBD1 (5 bases). This CDR3 has 15 amino acids. Germline V gene data show CDR1 as SGHTA and CDR2 as FQGTGA. V dropped 1 base and J dropped 5 bases, with 14 bases sitting between them. Supplemented by reference TRBV7-3 and TRBJ1-1, the full variable domain reads GAGVSQTPSNKVTEKGKYVELRCDPISGHTALYWYRQSLGQGPEFLIYFQGTGAADDSGLPNDRFFAVRPEGSVSTLKIQRTERGDSAVYLCASSLSESGGTEAFFGQGTRLTVV.

V and J are TRBV5-4 and TRBJ2-3; D is unresolved. CDR1 and CDR2 (germline): SGHNT, YYREEE (reference sequence). The CDR3 is 14 residues long. The ends were cut back, 4 bases at V and 4 bases at J, with 13 bases in the middle. The CDR3 is CASSPTEPADTQYF. Written as DNA, the CDR3 is TGTGCCAGCAGCCCGACTGAGCCAGCAGATACGCAGTATTTT.

This clonotype was recorded once. The gene calls are TRBV7-8 and TRBJ2-5; D assignment may be TRBD1 or TRBD2 (5 bases each). This CDR3 has 14 amino acids. Germline V gene sequence: CDR1 SGHVS, CDR2 FQNEAQ. Trimming left V 2 bases short and J 2 bases short, with 9 bases between. The CDR3 nucleotides read TGTGCCAGCAGCTTAATGGGACCACAAGAGACCCAGTACTTC. Encoded protein: CASSLMGPQETQYF.

The rearrangement joins TRBV29-1 to TRBJ2-1, with D perhaps being TRBD1 or TRBD2 (5 bases each). The V gene's germline CDR1 is SQVTM and CDR2 ANQGSEA. This CDR3 contains 14 residues. The V gene lost 4 bases and the J gene lost 2 bases, with 12 bases spanning the gap. The CDR3 nucleotides read TGCAGCGTTGTCTCAGGGAGCCCCTACAATGAGCAGTTCTTC. Protein product: CSVVSGSPYNEQFF.

The chain combines TRBV9 with TRBJ1-4; weak D call: TRBD1 (6 bases). CDR1 SGDLS and CDR2 YYNGEE come from the germline V gene. V was shortened by 2 bases and J by 5 bases, with 10 bases between the two germline ends. The CDR3 is 14 residues long. The CDR3 sequence is CASSVAGQNEKLFF. The DNA for the CDR3 is TGTGCCAGCAGCGTTGCGGGACAAAATGAAAAACTGTTTTTT.

This chain uses TRBV18 with TRBJ1-1; D not certain. V was shortened by 5 bases and J by 2 bases, with 9 bases between the two germline ends. Germline loops: CDR1 KGHSH, CDR2 LQKENI. The CDR3 has 13 amino acids. The CDR3 region is CASSITANTEAFF. CDR3 nucleotides: TGTGCCAGCTCAATCACAGCCAACACTGAAGCTTTCTTT.

V is TRBV5-1 and J is TRBJ1-1, with D unclear. Trimming took off 7 bases at V and 2 bases at J, with 18 bases between the two ends. Germline V CDR1 and CDR2: SGHRS, YFSETQ. The CDR3 runs 15 residues. The CDR3 DNA reads as TGCGCCAGCTCGCGGACGATGGCGACCAACACTGAAGCTTTCTTT. It specifies CASSRTMATNTEAFF.

J is TRBJ2-7 and V is TRBV7-8, with D tentatively TRBD1 (8 bases). Germline V CDR1 and CDR2: SGHVS, FQNEAQ. This CDR3 has 13 residues. The germline V and J ends were trimmed by 2 bases and 9 bases, with 14 bases remaining between them. The CDR3 here is CASSLTDREGQYF. In nucleotides, the CDR3 is TGTGCCAGCAGCTTAACGGACAGGGAGGGGCAGTACTTC. Full variable domain (remainder filled in from reference TRBV7-8 and TRBJ2-7): GAGVSQSPRYKVAKRGQDVALRCDPISGHVSLFWYQQALGQGPEFLTYFQNEAQLDKSGLPSDRFFAERPEGSVSTLKIQRTQQEDSAVYLCASSLTDREGQYFGPGTRLTVT.

The gene calls are TRBV9 and TRBJ2-4; 12 bases fit TRBD2. The V segment lost 0 bases and the J segment 4 bases; nucleotides outside the gene matches: 8. Germline CDR1 SGDLS, CDR2 YYNGEE. This CDR3 comprises 18 residues. The chain's CDR3 is CASSVGLAGGPLKNIQYF. The CDR3 region has the DNA TGTGCCAGCAGCGTAGGTCTAGCGGGGGGGCCTCTTAAAAACATTCAGTACTTC.

This clonotype was seen a handful of times. The rearrangement joins TRBV18 to TRBJ2-5; D is undetermined. Trimming removed 1 base at V and 5 bases at J, with 8 bases between. The CDR3 is 13 residues long. CDR1 and CDR2 (germline): KGHSH, LQKENI. CDR3 nucleotides: TGTGCCAGCTCACCACGGGTCGGGGAGACCCAGTACTTC. Protein product: CASSPRVGETQYF.

The V and J genes are TRBV20-1 and TRBJ1-5; D possibly corresponds to TRBD1 (6 bases). Germline-derived CDR1 and CDR2 are DFQATT and SNEGSKA (reference sequence). The CDR3 has 14 amino acids. Trimming shortened V by 3 bases and J by 5 bases, and 14 bases separated the two germline ends. CDR3 sequence: CSAREGGLDQPQHF. CDR3 sequence (DNA): TGCAGTGCTAGGGAGGGGGGCTTGGATCAGCCCCAGCATTTT.

The chain employs TRBV4-1 and TRBJ1-4, with D unclear. This CDR3 contains 14 residues. V gave up 4 bases and J gave up 5 bases, with 11 bases separating them. CDR1 is MGHRA, CDR2 YSYEKL, per germline. Written as DNA, the CDR3 is TGCGCCAGCAGCCTCTCCCGAACCAATGAAAAACTGTTTTTT. This codes for CASSLSRTNEKLFF.

The gene calls are TRBV10-2 and TRBJ1-2, with TRBD1 identical over 7 bases. There are 14 residues in the CDR3. The ends lost 2 bases at V and 8 bases at J; junction bases unmatched: 8. Germline V gene lookup returns CDR1 WSHSY and CDR2 SAAADI. The CDR3 DNA reads as TGCGCCAGCAGTGAGCTCAGGGGGAACGGAGGCTACACCTTC. As protein: CASSELRGNGGYTF.